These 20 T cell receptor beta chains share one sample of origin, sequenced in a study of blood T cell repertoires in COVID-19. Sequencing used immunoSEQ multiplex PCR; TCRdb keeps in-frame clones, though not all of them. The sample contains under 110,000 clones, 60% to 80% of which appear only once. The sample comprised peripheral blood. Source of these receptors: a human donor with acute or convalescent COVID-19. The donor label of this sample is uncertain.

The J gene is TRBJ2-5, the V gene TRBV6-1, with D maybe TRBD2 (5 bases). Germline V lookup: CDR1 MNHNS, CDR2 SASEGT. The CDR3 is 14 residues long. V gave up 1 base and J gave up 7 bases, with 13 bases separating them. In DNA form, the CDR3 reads TGTGCCAGCAGTGAAGGGAGGAGCCCCGGGACCCAGTACTTC. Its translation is CASSEGRSPGTQYF.

CDR3 loop: CASSEVQRREKLFF. CDR3 DNA sequence: TGTGCCAGCTCAGAAGTCCAGAGGAGAGAAAAACTGTTTTTT. The chain combines TRBV18 with TRBJ1-4; D gene uncertain. The germline gives CDR1 KGHSH, CDR2 LQKENI. Trimming cost V 5 bases and J 8 bases, with 15 bases left between them. The CDR3 runs 14 residues.

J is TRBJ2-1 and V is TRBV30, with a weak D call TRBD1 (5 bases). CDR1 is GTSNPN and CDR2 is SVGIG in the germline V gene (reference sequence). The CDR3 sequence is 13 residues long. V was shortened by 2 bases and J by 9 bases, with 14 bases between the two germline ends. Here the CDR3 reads CAWSSSGFAEQFF. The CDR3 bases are TGTGCCTGGAGTAGCTCAGGGTTTGCTGAGCAGTTCTTC.

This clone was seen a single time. The CDR3 bases are TGTGCCATCAGCACAGGACAACTGAACACTGAAGCTTTCTTT. Translating gives CAISTGQLNTEAFF. The chain combines TRBV10-3 with TRBJ1-1; the D gene is possibly TRBD1 (5 bases). Germline CDR1 ENHRY, CDR2 SYGVKD. This CDR3 spans 14 amino acids. The germline V and J ends were trimmed by 6 bases and 0 bases, with 11 bases remaining between them.

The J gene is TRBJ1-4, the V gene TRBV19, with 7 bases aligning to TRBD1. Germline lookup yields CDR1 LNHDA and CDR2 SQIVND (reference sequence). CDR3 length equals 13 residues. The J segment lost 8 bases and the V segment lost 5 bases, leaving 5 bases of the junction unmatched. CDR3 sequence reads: CASSAQGREKLFF. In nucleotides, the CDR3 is TGTGCCAGTAGTGCACAGGGGAGGGAAAAACTGTTTTTT.

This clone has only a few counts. CDR3 amino acids: CASSVSRGGYGYTF. Written as DNA, the CDR3 is TGTGCCAGCAGCGTAAGCAGGGGAGGGTATGGCTACACCTTC. The V call is TRBV9, the J call TRBJ1-2; D may be TRBD1 (6 bases). From germline, CDR1 is SGDLS and CDR2 YYNGEE. Trimming took off 1 base at V and 5 bases at J, with 12 bases between the two ends. The CDR3 totals 14 residues.

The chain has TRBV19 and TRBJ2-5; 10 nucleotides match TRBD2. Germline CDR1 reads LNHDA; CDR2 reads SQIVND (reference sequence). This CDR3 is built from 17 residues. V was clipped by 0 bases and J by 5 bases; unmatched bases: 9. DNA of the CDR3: TGTGCCAGTAGTATAGATGGGACTAGCGCGATCGCGGAGACCCAGTACTTC. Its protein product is CASSIDGTSAIAETQYF.

CDR3 nucleotides: TGTGCCAGCAGCCAAGATCACGGCACTGAAGCTTTCTTT. Amino acids: CASSQDHGTEAFF. J is TRBJ1-1 and V is TRBV14; D remains ambiguous. The CDR3 is 13 amino acids. In germline, CDR1 is SGHDN, CDR2 FVKESK. Trimming took off 0 bases at V and 4 bases at J, with 6 bases between the two ends. The entire variable domain, with the rest obtained from reference TRBV14 and TRBJ1-1, is as follows: EAGVTQFPSHSVIEKGQTVTLRCDPISGHDNLYWYRRVMGKEIKFLLHFVKESKQDESGMPNNRFLAERTGGTYSTLKVQPAELEDSGVYFCASSQDHGTEAFFGQGTRLTVV.

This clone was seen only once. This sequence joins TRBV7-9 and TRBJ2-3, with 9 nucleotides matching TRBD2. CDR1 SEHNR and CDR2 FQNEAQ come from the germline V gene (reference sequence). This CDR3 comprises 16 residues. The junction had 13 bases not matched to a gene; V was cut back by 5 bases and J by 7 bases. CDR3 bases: TGTGCCAGCAGCCTCCCAGGAGCGGGGGGTGCTAATACGCAGTATTTT. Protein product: CASSLPGAGGANTQYF.

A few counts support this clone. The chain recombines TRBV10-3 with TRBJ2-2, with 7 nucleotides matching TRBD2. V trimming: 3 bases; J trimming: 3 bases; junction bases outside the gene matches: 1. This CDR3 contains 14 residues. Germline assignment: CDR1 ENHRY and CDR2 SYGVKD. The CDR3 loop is CAISDAGDTGELFF. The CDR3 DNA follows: TGTGCCATCAGTGACGCGGGAGACACCGGGGAGCTGTTTTTT.

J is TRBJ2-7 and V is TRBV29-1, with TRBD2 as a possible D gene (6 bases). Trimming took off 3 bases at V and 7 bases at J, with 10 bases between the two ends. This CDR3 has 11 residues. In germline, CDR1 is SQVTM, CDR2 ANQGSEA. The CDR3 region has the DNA TGCAGCGTTGACAGGGCGGGGGAGCAGTACTTC. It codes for CSVDRAGEQYF.

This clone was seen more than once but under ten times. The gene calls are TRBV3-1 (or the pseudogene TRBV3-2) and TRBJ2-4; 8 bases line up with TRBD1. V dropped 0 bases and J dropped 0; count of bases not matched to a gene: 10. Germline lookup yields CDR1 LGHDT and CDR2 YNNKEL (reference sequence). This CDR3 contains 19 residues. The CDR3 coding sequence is TGTGCCAGCAGCCAAGAACGAAACAGGGGGGCCCTAGCCAAAAACATTCAGTACTTC. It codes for CASSQERNRGALAKNIQYF.

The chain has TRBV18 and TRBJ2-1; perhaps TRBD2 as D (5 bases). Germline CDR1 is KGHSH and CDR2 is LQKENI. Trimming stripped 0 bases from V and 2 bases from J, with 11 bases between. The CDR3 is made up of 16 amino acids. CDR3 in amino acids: CASSPPSGVAYNEQFF. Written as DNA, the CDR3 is TGTGCCAGCTCACCACCGTCCGGGGTAGCCTACAATGAGCAGTTCTTC.

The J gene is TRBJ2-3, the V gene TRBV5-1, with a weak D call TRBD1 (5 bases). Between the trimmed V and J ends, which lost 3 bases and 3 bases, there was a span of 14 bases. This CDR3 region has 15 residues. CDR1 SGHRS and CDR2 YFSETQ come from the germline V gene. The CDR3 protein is CASSSRVPWTDTQYF. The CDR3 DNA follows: TGCGCCAGCAGCTCCAGGGTCCCTTGGACAGATACGCAGTATTTT.

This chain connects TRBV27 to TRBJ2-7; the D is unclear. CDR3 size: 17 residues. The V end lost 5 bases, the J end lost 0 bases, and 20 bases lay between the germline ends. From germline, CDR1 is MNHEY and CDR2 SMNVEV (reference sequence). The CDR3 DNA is TGTGCCAGCAGTCCCTCTCTTTTAGAGATCTCCTCCTACGAGCAGTACGTC. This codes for CASSPSLLEISSYEQYV.

DNA of the CDR3: TGCGCCAGCAGCCAAGGCGTAGCGGGGGGCGGGGATACGCAGTATTTT. Translation: CASSQGVAGGGDTQYF. The V gene is TRBV4-1, the J gene TRBJ2-3, with 10 nucleotides matching TRBD2. The J segment lost 6 bases and the V segment lost 1 base, leaving 7 bases of the junction unmatched. The germline V gene encodes CDR1 MGHRA and CDR2 YSYEKL. There are 16 residues in the CDR3.

CDR3 coding DNA: TGTGCCAGTAGTCCTGGGACAGGCGCCGCCAAAAACATTCAGTACTTC. It encodes CASSPGTGAAKNIQYF. V usage is TRBV19 and J usage is TRBJ2-4, with 8 bases fitting TRBD1. The CDR3 runs 16 residues. J was trimmed by 1 base and V by 5 bases; bases with no gene match: 7. Germline V gives CDR1 LNHDA, CDR2 SQIVND (reference sequence).

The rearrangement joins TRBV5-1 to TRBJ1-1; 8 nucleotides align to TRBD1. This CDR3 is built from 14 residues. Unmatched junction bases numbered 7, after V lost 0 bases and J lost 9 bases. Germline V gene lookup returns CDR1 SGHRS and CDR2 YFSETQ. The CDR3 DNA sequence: TGCGCCAGCAGCTTGGCCCCCGGACAGGGCCAAGCTTTCTTT. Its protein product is CASSLAPGQGQAFF.

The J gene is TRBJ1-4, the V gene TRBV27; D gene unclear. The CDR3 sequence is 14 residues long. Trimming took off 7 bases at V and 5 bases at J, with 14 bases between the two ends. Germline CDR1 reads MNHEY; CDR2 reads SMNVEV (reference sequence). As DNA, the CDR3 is TGTGCCAGCACCACGAGGAATCTAAATGAAAAACTGTTTTTT. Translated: CASTTRNLNEKLFF.

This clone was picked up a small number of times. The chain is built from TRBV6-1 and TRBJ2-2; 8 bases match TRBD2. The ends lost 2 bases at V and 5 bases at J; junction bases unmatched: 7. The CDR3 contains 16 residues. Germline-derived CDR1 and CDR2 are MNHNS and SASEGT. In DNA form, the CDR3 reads TGTGCCAGCAGTGAAAGGGGACTAGTCCGAACCGGGGAGCTGTTTTTT. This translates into CASSERGLVRTGELFF.